This T cell receptor beta chain was found in a study of early T cells in non-severe SARS-CoV-2 infection. This clonotype occurred many times. TCRdb re-analysed the 5' RACE reads in MiXCR, keeping a single row per CDR3 protein. The table has some 81,000 distinct CDR3 sequences, more than 7.5% seen once; the top ten hold roughly 5%. The V end was cut by 6 bases, the J end by 6 bases, with 21 bases between. CDR1 DFQATT and CDR2 SNEGSKA come from the germline V gene (reference sequence). The CDR3 covers 14 residues. The TCR sequence derives from an adult who was a healthcare worker with PCR-confirmed SARS-CoV-2 infection or an uninfected control (not recorded which). This chain connects TRBV20-1 to TRBJ2-7, with D perhaps matching TRBD1 or TRBD2 (5 bases each). Material: whole blood. The CDR3 DNA reads TGCAGTGCCCCCCGGGGAACTAGTAGGGGCGAGCAGTACTTC. This translates into CSAPRGTSRGEQYF.